This TCR beta chain was recovered during a study of beta chain features in type 1 diabetes. Whole-study context: Summed over all samples, the examined sorted cells came to 85 million to 130 million.

This clone showed up just a few times. The antigen is undetermined. Sequencing targeted expressed TCRB transcripts, as all isolated RNA had been reverse transcribed. Produced via immunoSEQ multiplex PCR; TCRdb's table is partial and in-frame only. The sample records 140,000 to 150,000 clones, about 12% being singletons. This CDR3 is built from 14 residues. Looked up from germline, CDR1 is LGHNA and CDR2 is YSLEER. V was trimmed by 1 base and J by 12 bases, leaving 16 bases between them. General study findings and limits: PCR might preferentially amplify shorter templates, equally in patients and controls. The study found moderately but significantly shorter TCRB CDR3s in all four CD4+ subsets of Type 1 diabetes patients.

A single heparinised blood sample, averaging around 0.11 L, was obtained per donor. This chain uses TRBV4-3 with TRBJ2-1; D might be TRBD2 (6 bases). Sample: central memory CD4+ T cells from blood. This sequence was found in a man younger than 35 with type 1 diabetes. The CDR3 nucleotides read TGCGCCAGCAGCCAAGTCGGGACTCTGAGGGGGCAGTTCTTC. This codes for CASSQVGTLRGQFF.